The source of this TCR beta chain is a study of human T cells and chemical hapten exposure. The study used a library that attached unique molecular identifiers to individual cDNA molecules. TCRdb passed the RACE reads through MiXCR, listing each CDR3 protein once. The sample lists roughly 40,000 distinct CDR3 sequences, 9.5% to 10% seen once, with more than 13% in the top ten. The time point here: patch test 2, 6 weeks after DPC sensitization. Treatment denoted: therapeutic diphenylcyclopropenone sensitization with weekly scalp DPC. Total RNA was isolated from unfractionated whole blood. Only a few counts were recorded for this clonotype. V was pared by 1 base and J by 0 bases, with 7 bases between. Germline V CDR1 and CDR2: LGHNA, YNFKEQ. This CDR3 is built from 14 residues.

Material: whole blood, obtained in connection with sensitization to the hapten diphenylcyclopropenone (DPC). The TCR sequence derives from a young woman with alopecia areata. Some clones in this sample may be carry-over from other donors' samples. This chain uses TRBV4-2 with TRBJ2-7; no clear D gene. This CDR3 is CASSQGALSYEQYF. Here the CDR3 DNA reads TGTGCCAGCAGCCAAGGGGCACTCTCCTACGAGCAGTACTTC.